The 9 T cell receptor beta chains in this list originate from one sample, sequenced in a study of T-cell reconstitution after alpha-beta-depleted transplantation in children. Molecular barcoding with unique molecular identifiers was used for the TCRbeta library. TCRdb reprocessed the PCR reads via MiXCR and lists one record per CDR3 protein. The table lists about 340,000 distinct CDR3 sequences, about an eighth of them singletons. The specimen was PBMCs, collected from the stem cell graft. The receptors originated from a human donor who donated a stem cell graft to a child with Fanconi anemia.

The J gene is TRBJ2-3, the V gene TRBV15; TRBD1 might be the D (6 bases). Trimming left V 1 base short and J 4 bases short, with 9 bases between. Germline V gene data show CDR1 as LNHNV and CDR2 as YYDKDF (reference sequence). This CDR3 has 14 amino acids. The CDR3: CATSRGGPPDTQYF. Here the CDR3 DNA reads TGTGCCACCAGCAGAGGGGGGCCCCCAGATACGCAGTATTTT.

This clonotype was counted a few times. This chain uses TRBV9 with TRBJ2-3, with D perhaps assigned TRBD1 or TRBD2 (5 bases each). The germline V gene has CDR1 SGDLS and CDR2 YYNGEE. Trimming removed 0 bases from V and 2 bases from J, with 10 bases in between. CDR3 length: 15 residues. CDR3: CASSVAGTDTDTQYF. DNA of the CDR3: TGTGCCAGCAGCGTAGCGGGGACCGACACAGATACGCAGTATTTT. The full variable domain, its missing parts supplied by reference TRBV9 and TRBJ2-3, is DSGVTQTPKHLITATGQRVTLRCSPRSGDLSVYWYQQSLDQGLQFLIQYYNGEERAKGNILERFSAQQFPDLHSELNLSSLELGDSALYFCASSVAGTDTDTQYFGPGTRLTVL.

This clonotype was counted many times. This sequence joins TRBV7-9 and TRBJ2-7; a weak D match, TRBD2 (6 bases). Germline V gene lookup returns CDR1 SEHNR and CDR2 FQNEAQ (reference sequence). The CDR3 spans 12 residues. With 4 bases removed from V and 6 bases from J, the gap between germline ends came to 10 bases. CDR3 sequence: CASSSGVPEQYV. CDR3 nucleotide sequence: TGTGCCAGCAGCTCGGGGGTTCCCGAGCAGTACGTC.

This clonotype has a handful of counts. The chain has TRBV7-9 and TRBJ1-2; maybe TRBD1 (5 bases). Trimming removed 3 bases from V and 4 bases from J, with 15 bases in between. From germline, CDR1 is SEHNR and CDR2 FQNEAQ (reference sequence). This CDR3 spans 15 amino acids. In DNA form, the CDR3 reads TGTGCCAGCAGCTTTGGGGACGGGCGGGGCTATGGCTACACCTTC. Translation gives CASSFGDGRGYGYTF.

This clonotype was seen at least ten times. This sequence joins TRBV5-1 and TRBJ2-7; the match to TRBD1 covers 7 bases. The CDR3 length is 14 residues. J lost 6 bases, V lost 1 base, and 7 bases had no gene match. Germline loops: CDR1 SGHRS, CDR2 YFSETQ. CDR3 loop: CASSLHRGLSEQYF. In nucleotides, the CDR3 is TGCGCCAGCAGCTTGCACAGGGGTCTATCCGAGCAGTACTTC.

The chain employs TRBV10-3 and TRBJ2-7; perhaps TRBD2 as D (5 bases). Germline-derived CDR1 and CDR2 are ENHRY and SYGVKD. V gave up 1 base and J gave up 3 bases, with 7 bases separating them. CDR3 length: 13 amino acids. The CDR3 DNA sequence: TGTGCCATCAGTGAGTTTGCGGGCTACGAGCAGTACGTC. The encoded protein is CAISEFAGYEQYV.

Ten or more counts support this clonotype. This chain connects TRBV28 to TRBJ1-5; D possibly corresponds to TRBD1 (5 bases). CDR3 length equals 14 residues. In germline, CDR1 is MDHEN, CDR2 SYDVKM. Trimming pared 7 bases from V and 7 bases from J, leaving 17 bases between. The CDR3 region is CASKIGAGNQPQHF. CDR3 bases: TGTGCCAGCAAGATCGGGGCAGGGAACCAGCCCCAGCATTTT.

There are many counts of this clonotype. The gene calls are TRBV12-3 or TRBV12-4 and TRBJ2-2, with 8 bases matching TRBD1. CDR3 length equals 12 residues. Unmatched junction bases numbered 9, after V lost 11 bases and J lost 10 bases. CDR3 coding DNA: TGTGCCGGGCGGACAGGGCGTAAGGAGCTGTTTTTT. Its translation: CAGRTGRKELFF.

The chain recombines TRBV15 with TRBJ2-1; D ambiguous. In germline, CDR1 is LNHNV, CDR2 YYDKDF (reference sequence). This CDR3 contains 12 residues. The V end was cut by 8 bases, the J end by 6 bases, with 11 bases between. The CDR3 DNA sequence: TGTGCCACCGAAGGACGGCGCAATGAGCAGTTCTTC. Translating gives CATEGRRNEQFF.